These 19 T cell receptor beta chains were sequenced from one sample in a study of cytomegalovirus exposure and HLA in healthy donors (TCRdb year 2017). The library was produced with the immunoSEQ multiplex PCR assay. For the multiplex PCR, a mixture combining 60 forward primers for TCR Vbeta segments and 13 reverse primers for TCR Jbeta segments was used. TCRdb limited this immuneACCESS table to in-frame rearrangements with V and J called. A share of clones is missing; checked studies link under half to unresolved V genes, and the rest is unexplained. The sample table contains some 270,000 clones; only one count was recorded for 75% to 85% of them. About 0.3% of the sample is taken by the ten largest. Input material: PBMCs. Receptor source: a girl aged 2-10 years in good health and CMV-seronegative.

This clone was recorded a few times. The V call is TRBV15, the J call TRBJ2-5, with a weak D call TRBD1 (5 bases). Per germline, CDR1 LNHNV and CDR2 YYDKDF (reference sequence). The CDR3 has 13 residues. V lost 4 bases, J lost 5 bases, and 11 bases lay in between. The CDR3 DNA sequence: TGTGCCACCAGCAAACAGGCTACCGAGACCCAGTACTTC. This gives the protein CATSKQATETQYF.

The CDR3 nucleotides are TGTGCCAGCCGACAAGACCAGGGGGCCGGGACTGAAGCTTTCTTT. Protein product: CASRQDQGAGTEAFF. The gene calls are TRBV27 and TRBJ1-1; 8 bases are shared with TRBD1. V lost 8 bases to trimming and J lost 5 bases; unmatched junction nucleotides: 13. Germline values: CDR1 MNHEY, CDR2 SMNVEV (reference sequence). This CDR3 has 15 amino acids.

This chain joins TRBV7-6 and TRBJ1-2; TRBD1 matches 7 bases. This CDR3 has 13 amino acids. Unmatched junction bases numbered 3, after V lost 4 bases and J lost 4 bases. Looked up from germline, CDR1 is SGHVS and CDR2 is FNYEAQ. CDR3 region: CASSSTGVYGYTF. The DNA for the CDR3 is TGTGCCAGCAGCTCAACAGGGGTCTATGGCTACACCTTC.

The chain uses TRBV5-5 and TRBJ2-1, with a weak D call TRBD2 (6 bases). The V gene's germline CDR1 is SGHKS and CDR2 YYEKEE (reference sequence). CDR3 length equals 16 residues. Trimming removed 4 bases at V and 2 bases at J, with 16 bases between. CDR3 sequence (DNA): TGTGCCAGCAGCCCCGCAGGGCGGGACGCCTACAATGAGCAGTTCTTC. Translation gives CASSPAGRDAYNEQFF. The whole variable domain, remainder taken from reference TRBV5-5 and TRBJ2-1, is DAGVTQSPTHLIKTRGQQVTLRCSPISGHKSVSWYQQVLGQGPQFIFQYYEKEERGRGNFPDRFSARQFPNYSSELNVNALLLGDSALYLCASSPAGRDAYNEQFFGPGTRLTVL.

The gene calls are TRBV4-1 and TRBJ2-7; no definite D call. CDR1 is MGHRA, CDR2 YSYEKL, per germline. Trimming left V 1 base short and J 1 base short, with 11 bases between. The CDR3 contains 15 residues. The CDR3 here is CASSQVLEVSYEQYF. The CDR3 DNA reads TGCGCCAGCAGCCAAGTGTTAGAGGTGTCCTACGAGCAGTACTTC.

This chain links TRBV2 with TRBJ1-2; no clear D. The germline CDR1 and CDR2 sequences are SNHLY and FYNNEI. The CDR3 sequence is 16 residues long. V dropped 7 bases and J dropped 2 bases, with 20 bases sitting between them. CDR3 in DNA: TGTGCCAGCACCACCACCGGGCCAACGGGGAACTATGGCTACACCTTC. Its protein product is CASTTTGPTGNYGYTF.

This chain links TRBV10-3 with TRBJ1-5; 7 positions agree with TRBD1. V gave up 5 bases and J gave up 13 bases; unmatched junction bases: 8. This CDR3 is 12 amino acids long. From germline, CDR1 is ENHRY and CDR2 SYGVKD. CDR3 DNA sequence: TGTGCCATCAGTCCCGGGGACAGAAGGCAGCATTTT. Amino acids: CAISPGDRRQHF.

The chain has TRBV9 and TRBJ1-6; no clear D. CDR3 size: 14 residues. CDR1 SGDLS and CDR2 YYNGEE come from the germline V gene. The V gene lost 4 bases and the J gene lost 6 bases, with 11 bases spanning the gap. The CDR3 DNA reads as TGTGCCAGCAGCCCCCGGCAGGTTAATTCACCCCTCCACTTT. Encoded protein: CASSPRQVNSPLHF.

The chain carries TRBV29-1 and TRBJ1-1; tentatively, D is TRBD1 (5 bases). This CDR3 has 12 residues. The germline V gene encodes CDR1 SQVTM and CDR2 ANQGSEA. Trimming stripped 7 bases from V and 5 bases from J, with 14 bases between. CDR3 DNA sequence: TGCAGCGCCTGGGGCACTGGTACTGAAGCTTTCTTT. Residues: CSAWGTGTEAFF.

Worth noting for this clone: The junction and the germline gene differ at one end; a read error may be behind it. This rearrangement joins TRBV7-9 to TRBJ1-2; 10 bases are a match to TRBD1. This CDR3 is built from 16 residues. Germline V gene lookup returns CDR1 SEHNR and CDR2 FQNEAQ (reference sequence). CDR3 in DNA: TGTTCCAGCAGCTTAGCGGGACAGGGGATGAGCTATGGCTACACCTTC. Translated, it gives CSSSLAGQGMSYGYTF.

In DNA form, the CDR3 reads TGTGCCAGCAGCACCCCCAACGGGGGAGGTTATGGCTACACCTTC. This encodes CASSTPNGGGYGYTF. The chain couples TRBV9 to TRBJ1-2, with TRBD1 as a possible D gene (5 bases). V dropped 4 bases and J dropped 5 bases, with 18 bases sitting between them. The germline gives CDR1 SGDLS, CDR2 YYNGEE. The CDR3 covers 15 residues.

This clone was counted between two and nine times. The chain's CDR3 is CASSEGAFQPQHF. CDR3 coding DNA: TGTGCCAGCAGTGAGGGGGCTTTTCAGCCCCAGCATTTT. The chain has TRBV25-1 and TRBJ1-5, with a possible D match to TRBD1 (6 bases). Germline CDR1 and CDR2: MGHDK and SYGVNS. The CDR3 is made up of 13 amino acids. V was cut by 3 bases and J by 6 bases, with 9 bases left in between. Supplemented by reference TRBV25-1 and TRBJ1-5, the full variable domain reads EADIYQTPRYLVIGTGKKITLECSQTMGHDKMYWYQQDPGMELHLIHYSYGVNSTEKGDLSSESTVSRIRTEHFPLTLESARPSHTSQYLCASSEGAFQPQHFGDGTRLSIL.

This chain connects TRBV15 to TRBJ1-5; D remains unclear. CDR1 and CDR2 from the germline V gene are LNHNV and YYDKDF (reference sequence). The CDR3 consists of 15 residues. Trimming shortened V by 0 bases and J by 7 bases, and 13 bases separated the two germline ends. CDR3 sequence: CATSRDRGLGQPQHF. The CDR3 DNA is TGTGCCACCAGCAGAGATCGGGGTCTGGGGCAGCCCCAGCATTTT.

The chain combines TRBV7-8 with TRBJ1-4; no firm D call. The CDR3 is 16 amino acids. Trimming removed 5 bases from V and 1 base from J, with 14 bases in between. The V gene's germline CDR1 is SGHVS and CDR2 FQNEAQ. CDR3 in amino acids: CASSPHSSGTNEKLFF. The CDR3 nucleotides read TGTGCCAGCAGCCCCCACAGCAGTGGAACTAATGAAAAACTGTTTTTT.

This clone was counted a single time. The chain recombines TRBV7-2 with TRBJ2-3; 7 nucleotides line up with TRBD1. Germline trimming cut 5 bases from V and 2 bases from J; bases unmatched to any gene: 4. This CDR3 is built from 14 residues. Germline CDR1 and CDR2: SGHTA and FQGNSA. In DNA, the CDR3 is TGTGCCAGCAGCCCAGACAGGGACACAGATACGCAGTATTTT. Protein: CASSPDRDTDTQYF.

The V gene is TRBV4-1, the J gene TRBJ2-7, with 9 positions matching TRBD2. The J segment lost 0 bases and the V segment lost 5 bases, leaving 5 bases of the junction unmatched. CDR3 length: 15 amino acids. Germline loops: CDR1 MGHRA, CDR2 YSYEKL. The CDR3 DNA is TGCGCCAGCAGCTTACGACTAGCGGTCTCCTACGAGCAGTACTTC. Translation gives CASSLRLAVSYEQYF.

J is TRBJ2-5 and V is TRBV19; TRBD2 matches at 10 bases. V gave up 7 bases and J gave up 4 bases; unmatched junction bases: 6. CDR1 LNHDA and CDR2 SQIVND come from the germline V gene (reference sequence). This CDR3 has 14 amino acids. The CDR3 is CASTASGGGETQYF. In DNA, the CDR3 is TGTGCCAGTACGGCTAGCGGGGGTGGAGAGACCCAGTACTTC.

The rearrangement uses TRBV21-1 and TRBJ2-7; no check of the table's D call, TRBD2, against the DNA was made. TRBV21-1 is deemed a pseudogene. This CDR3 spans 17 amino acids. This CDR3 reads CASSKFGSGGISYEQYF. In DNA, the CDR3 is TGTGCCAGCAGCAAATTTGGAAGCGGGGGGATCTCCTACGAGCAGTACTTC.

The CDR3 DNA is TGTGCCAGCAGCTTAGACAGGGCTGGGAAAGACTACGAGCAGTACTTC. This sequence encodes CASSLDRAGKDYEQYF. The V and J genes are TRBV7-6 and TRBJ2-7; weak D call: TRBD1 (6 bases). The length of the CDR3 is 16 residues. The germline V gene encodes CDR1 SGHVS and CDR2 FNYEAQ. V lost 1 base and J 3 bases, leaving 16 bases between the germline ends.